This T cell receptor (beta chain) emerged from a study of cytomegalovirus exposure and HLA in healthy donors. Notes on this clone: Its matching antigen is unknown.

Regarding the study as a whole: According to a later analysis, TCR clusters from the first cohort tended to co-occur in the approximately 130 validation repertoires. Confirmation was obtained in vitro that a few CMV-associated chains are specific for CMV antigens.

Donors came from a validation cohort of over a hundred subjects, distinct from the first 666-subject cohort. Germline CDR1 is SNHLY and CDR2 is FYNNEI. Unmatched junction bases numbered 9, after V lost 5 bases and J lost 6 bases. This CDR3 comprises 16 residues. Assay used: immunoSEQ multiplex PCR; TCRdb lists only in-frame clones, some missing. The sample lists some 180,000 clones; 80% to 90% were seen once. The TCR was taken from a woman aged 30 to 39 in good health and CMV-seronegative. The specimen sequenced was PBMCs. The chain carries TRBV2 and TRBJ2-3; 12 positions agree with TRBD2. CDR3 protein: CASSHRLAGALDTQYF. The CDR3 DNA sequence: TGTGCCAGCAGTCACCGACTAGCGGGGGCCCTCGATACGCAGTATTTT.